This T cell receptor (beta chain) emerged from a study of T-cell reconstitution after alpha-beta-depleted transplantation in children. General study points: Newly produced T cells mostly accounted for T-cell counts and diversity one year post-transplant.

This clonotype was detected a few times. Antigen specificity is unknown. This CDR3 has 13 residues. Germline V gene sequence: CDR1 SGHTA, CDR2 FQGNSA. J gave up 5 bases and V 4 bases, and 2 bases lay outside the gene matches. The TCRbeta library incorporated unique molecular identifiers. TCRdb re-analysed the PCR reads in MiXCR, keeping a single row per CDR3 protein. Of 98,000 or so distinct CDR3 sequences detected, less than 25% appear once; the ten largest clones hold over 20%. The J gene is TRBJ2-3, the V gene TRBV7-2; TRBD1 aligns across 8 bases. This clonotype originated in a boy aged 2-9 years with acute lymphoblastic leukemia, due to receive a stem cell transplant. Source: PBMCs, taken before TCRalphabeta/CD19-depleted stem cell transplant. Written as DNA, the CDR3 is TGTGCCAGCAGCTCACAGGGGGTAGATACGCAGTATTTT. Translating gives CASSSQGVDTQYF.